These 23 T cell receptor beta chains originate from one sample sequenced in a study of shared clonotypes between healthy human individuals. Naive CD8 cells were CD45RO-negative, positively selected for CCR7, excluding terminally differentiated effector memory CD45RA+ cells. Here immunoSEQ multiplex PCR was the method, and the copy in TCRdb shows in-frame clones only, minus some. The sample holds fewer than 700,000 clones, approximately 95% seen once. What was sequenced was naive CD8+ T cells sorted from blood. These receptors originate from a woman aged 30 to 39 in good health.

The chain couples TRBV27 to TRBJ2-7, with D maybe TRBD2 (5 bases). V lost 3 bases and J lost 0, with 12 bases in between. CDR1 is MNHEY and CDR2 is SMNVEV in the germline V gene (reference sequence). CDR3 size: 15 residues. In nucleotides, the CDR3 is TGTGCCAGCAGTTTCGGACTCCTCAGCTCCTACGAGCAGTACTTC. It translates to CASSFGLLSSYEQYF.

The chain combines TRBV27 with TRBJ2-1; 7 bases line up with TRBD2. The CDR3 is made up of 14 amino acids. Trimming removed 3 bases from V and 7 bases from J; junction bases left unmatched: 6. Germline assignment: CDR1 MNHEY and CDR2 SMNVEV (reference sequence). The CDR3 loop reads CASSFGGGLNEQFF. The CDR3 nucleotides read TGTGCCAGCAGTTTTGGGGGAGGGCTTAATGAGCAGTTCTTC.

This chain joins TRBV6-6 and TRBJ1-5, with 11 bases that match TRBD1. The CDR3 is 15 amino acids. Germline trimming cut 4 bases from V and 7 bases from J; bases unmatched to any gene: 6. Germline V gene lookup returns CDR1 MNHNY and CDR2 SVGAGI (reference sequence). CDR3 in amino acids: CASSFGQGAKQPQHF. For the CDR3, the DNA is TGTGCCAGCAGTTTCGGACAGGGGGCCAAGCAGCCCCAGCATTTT.

CDR3: CASSTTGPTDTQYF. In nucleotides, the CDR3 is TGTGCCAGCAGCACGACAGGGCCGACGGATACGCAGTATTTT. This rearrangement joins TRBV28 to TRBJ2-3, with 7 positions matching TRBD1. This CDR3 has 14 residues. The V gene's germline CDR1 is MDHEN and CDR2 SYDVKM. V trimming: 6 bases; J trimming: 6 bases; junction bases outside the gene matches: 9.

The chain is built from TRBV19 and TRBJ1-1, with 9 bases that match TRBD1. CDR3 length: 16 amino acids. Germline V CDR1 and CDR2: LNHDA, SQIVND (reference sequence). Germline trimming cut 7 bases from V and 1 base from J; bases unmatched to any gene: 10. Here the CDR3 DNA reads TGTGCCAGTATTGATTACAGGGGGCAAAGGAACACTGAAGCTTTCTTT. Amino acids: CASIDYRGQRNTEAFF.

The chain employs TRBV2 and TRBJ2-1; 11 bases match TRBD2. This CDR3 has 16 residues. Germline assignment: CDR1 SNHLY and CDR2 FYNNEI. Unmatched junction bases numbered 4, after V lost 6 bases and J lost 0 bases. The CDR3 DNA reads TGTGCCAGCAGGGTAGCGGGGGGGAGCTCCTACAATGAGCAGTTCTTC. Its translation is CASRVAGGSSYNEQFF.

J is TRBJ2-7 and V is TRBV5-5; D possibly matches TRBD1 or TRBD2 (5 bases each). V gave up 4 bases and J gave up 3 bases, with 14 bases separating them. Germline V gene sequence: CDR1 SGHKS, CDR2 YYEKEE (reference sequence). This CDR3 contains 14 residues. This CDR3 reads CASSPGTGNYEQYF. The CDR3 DNA is TGTGCCAGCAGCCCCGGGACGGGAAACTACGAGCAGTACTTC.

V usage is TRBV28 and J usage is TRBJ2-7; 10 nucleotides align to TRBD1. V lost 6 bases to trimming and J lost 4 bases; unmatched junction nucleotides: 9. The V gene's germline CDR1 is MDHEN and CDR2 SYDVKM. The CDR3 totals 15 residues. The DNA for the CDR3 is TGTGCCAGCAGAGGGACAGGGGTGCGATCTTACGAGCAGTACTTC. It yields the protein CASRGTGVRSYEQYF.

J is TRBJ2-1 and V is TRBV29-1; the D call may be TRBD1 or TRBD2 (7 bases each). Germline V gene sequence: CDR1 SQVTM, CDR2 ANQGSEA. The CDR3 loop spans 19 amino acids. V was trimmed by 6 bases and J by 5 bases, leaving 32 bases between them. The CDR3 DNA reads as TGCAGCGTAGGGGGGACCTTAGCGGGTACGTTAAGGGGGCACAATGAGCAGTTCTTC. Translating gives CSVGGTLAGTLRGHNEQFF.

The gene calls are TRBV4-1 and TRBJ2-3; 11 nucleotides line up with TRBD2. The J segment lost 6 bases and the V segment lost 0 bases, leaving 14 bases of the junction unmatched. CDR3 length: 19 residues. CDR1 MGHRA and CDR2 YSYEKL come from the germline V gene. CDR3 coding DNA: TGCGCCAGCAGCCAAGATCGTCCACTAGCGGGAGAACCGGGTGATACGCAGTATTTT. Its protein is CASSQDRPLAGEPGDTQYF.

The chain uses TRBV2 and TRBJ2-6, with D unclear. V lost 3 bases and J 0 bases, leaving 3 bases between the germline ends. The CDR3 has 14 residues. Per the germline V gene, CDR1 is SNHLY and CDR2 is FYNNEI. The CDR3 nucleotides are TGTGCCAGCAGTGATGGCTCTGGGGCCAACGTCCTGACTTTC. This encodes CASSDGSGANVLTF.

In DNA form, the CDR3 reads TGTGCCAGCAATAGCGGGAGGGATGAGCAGTTCTTC. Amino acids: CASNSGRDEQFF. The chain combines TRBV11-2 with TRBJ2-1; the match to TRBD2 covers 11 bases. With 7 bases clipped from V and 8 bases from J, the junction kept 1 base outside the gene matches. Germline lookup yields CDR1 SGHAT and CDR2 FQNNGV. The CDR3 totals 12 residues.

V usage is TRBV11-3 and J usage is TRBJ2-5; possible D gene TRBD1, 6 bases. Germline CDR1 is SGHNT and CDR2 is YENEEA. The CDR3 length is 13 residues. V was pared by 6 bases and J by 1 base, with 9 bases between. The CDR3 DNA follows: TGTGCCAGCAGAGGACAGTTCCAAGAGACCCAGTACTTC. Amino acids: CASRGQFQETQYF.

The chain carries TRBV7-9 and TRBJ2-6, with D perhaps matching TRBD2 (5 bases). The CDR3 spans 19 residues. With 3 bases removed from V and 7 bases from J, the gap between germline ends came to 25 bases. Germline V gene lookup returns CDR1 SEHNR and CDR2 FQNEAQ (reference sequence). CDR3 coding DNA: TGTGCCAGCAGCTTTGATTCACGAGCGGTAAGGATGGACGCCAACGTCCTGACTTTC. Its protein is CASSFDSRAVRMDANVLTF. The full variable domain, its missing parts supplied by reference TRBV7-9 and TRBJ2-6, is DTGVSQNPRHKITKRGQNVTFRCDPISEHNRLYWYRQTLGQGPEFLTYFQNEAQLEKSRLLSDRFSAERPKGSFSTLEIQRTEQGDSAMYLCASSFDSRAVRMDANVLTFGAGSRLTVL.

This clone was seen once. The chain employs TRBV27 and TRBJ1-3; weak D call: TRBD1 (6 bases). Germline V lookup: CDR1 MNHEY, CDR2 SMNVEV (reference sequence). V was pared by 1 base and J by 0 bases, with 13 bases between. CDR3 length equals 17 residues. The CDR3 coding sequence is TGTGCCAGCAGTTTATGGGGACATCAGTTCTCTGGAAACACCATATATTTT. Its translation: CASSLWGHQFSGNTIYF.

The chain carries TRBV19 and TRBJ2-1; TRBD2 agrees at 9 bases. V lost 2 bases and J lost 5; bases outside the gene matches: 7. The length of the CDR3 is 16 residues. CDR1 and CDR2 (germline): LNHDA, SQIVND (reference sequence). CDR3 sequence (DNA): TGTGCCAGTAGTATAATAGCGGGAGCGGAAAACAATGAGCAGTTCTTC. This sequence encodes CASSIIAGAENNEQFF. Looking up the rest from reference TRBV19 and TRBJ2-1 gives the full variable domain: DGGITQSPKYLFRKEGQNVTLSCEQNLNHDAMYWYRQDPGQGLRLIYYSQIVNDFQKGDIAEGYSVSREKKESFPLTVTSAQKNPTAFYLCASSIIAGAENNEQFFGPGTRLTVL.

This chain uses TRBV6-5 with TRBJ2-5, with 10 bases lining up with TRBD1. V lost 0 bases, J lost 5 bases, and 6 bases stayed unmatched. Germline assignment: CDR1 MNHEY and CDR2 SVGAGI. This CDR3 region has 16 residues. The CDR3, as DNA: TGTGCCAGCAGTTACTCAGACAGGGGGCCCGGGGAGACCCAGTACTTC. Residues: CASSYSDRGPGETQYF.

The chain uses TRBV18 and TRBJ1-1; TRBD1 matches 9 bases. Trimming at V came to 5 bases and at J to 3 bases, leaving 7 bases not matched to a gene. Germline-derived CDR1 and CDR2 are KGHSH and LQKENI. The CDR3 sequence is 15 residues long. In nucleotides, the CDR3 is TGTGCCAGCTCAACAGACGGGGACAGGGACACTGAAGCTTTCTTT. This sequence encodes CASSTDGDRDTEAFF.

V gene TRBV15 combines with J gene TRBJ1-5; D may be TRBD1 (5 bases). The germline gives CDR1 LNHNV, CDR2 YYDKDF (reference sequence). Deletions cut 5 bases from V and 7 bases from J, with 27 bases between. The CDR3 extends over 18 amino acids. The CDR3 sequence: CATSPRPHWGEGRQPQHF. DNA of the CDR3: TGTGCCACCAGCCCCCGACCACACTGGGGGGAGGGAAGACAGCCCCAGCATTTT.

The chain carries TRBV15 and TRBJ2-2; D assignment may be TRBD1 or TRBD2 (5 bases each). Germline assignment: CDR1 LNHNV and CDR2 YYDKDF (reference sequence). V lost 3 bases, J lost 10 bases, and 12 bases lay in between. The CDR3 totals 13 residues. The CDR3 spells CATSSLGTSELFF. DNA of the CDR3: TGTGCCACCAGCAGTTTAGGGACCTCGGAGCTGTTTTTT.

J is TRBJ2-7 and V is TRBV29-1; 9 positions match TRBD2. CDR3 size: 14 residues. Per germline, CDR1 SQVTM and CDR2 ANQGSEA. J lost 1 base, V lost 7 bases, and 8 bases had no gene match. In DNA form, the CDR3 reads TGCAGCGCCGGGTCTAGCGGGGCTTCCTACGAGCAGTACTTC. Translating it yields CSAGSSGASYEQYF.

The chain joins TRBV10-3 to TRBJ2-7, with 7 bases matching TRBD2. Trimming cost V 0 bases and J 2 bases; bases outside gene matches: 7. The CDR3 is 16 residues long. Germline loops: CDR1 ENHRY, CDR2 SYGVKD. CDR3 sequence: CAISESYGGSTYEQYF. Written as DNA, the CDR3 is TGTGCCATCAGTGAGTCGTACGGGGGGAGTACCTACGAGCAGTACTTC.

V and J are TRBV27 and TRBJ2-7; 10 bases match TRBD2. The CDR3 is 14 residues long. Germline lookup yields CDR1 MNHEY and CDR2 SMNVEV (reference sequence). The J segment lost 9 bases and the V segment lost 5 bases, leaving 10 bases of the junction unmatched. As DNA, the CDR3 is TGTGCCAGCAGTCCTGGGGCTAGCGGGAGAGGGCAGTACTTC. This codes for CASSPGASGRGQYF.